Below, 31 T cell receptor beta chains from the same sample are listed, as sequenced in a study of blood T cell repertoires in COVID-19. The method was immunoSEQ multiplex PCR; TCRdb's version includes in-frame clones alone and lacks a portion of them. The table shows under 300,000 clones, with around 89% occurring only once. Sequenced input: peripheral blood. Receptors were obtained from a woman aged 40 to 50 who had recovered from COVID-19.

The V and J genes are TRBV11-3 and TRBJ1-3; maybe TRBD1 (5 bases). There are 16 residues in the CDR3. Trimming took off 7 bases at V and 8 bases at J, with 24 bases between the two ends. CDR1 and CDR2 (germline): SGHNT, YENEEA. CDR3 region: CASTRRSRRQWDTIYF. The CDR3 DNA sequence: TGTGCCAGCACCAGACGGTCCCGGCGACAGTGGGACACCATATATTTT.

The V gene is TRBV6-2 or TRBV6-3, the J gene TRBJ2-1; TRBD2 aligns across 12 bases. CDR1 MNHEY and CDR2 SVGEGT come from the germline V gene. J lost 12 bases, V lost 5 bases, and 14 bases had no gene match. This CDR3 is built from 16 residues. The CDR3 loop is CASSQPGTGTSGWQFF. The CDR3 DNA sequence: TGTGCCAGCAGTCAACCCGGCACCGGGACTAGCGGGTGGCAGTTCTTC.

This clone has a handful of counts. The sample holds other DNA sequences that translate to the same CDR3. The rearrangement uses TRBV30 and TRBJ1-6, with 11 bases aligning to TRBD1. Trimming at V came to 2 bases and at J to 10 bases, leaving 7 bases not matched to a gene. This CDR3 region has 15 residues. CDR1 GTSNPN and CDR2 SVGIG come from the germline V gene (reference sequence). CDR3 protein: CAWSPTGTGGSPLHF. The CDR3 DNA follows: TGTGCCTGGAGTCCCACGGGGACAGGGGGGTCACCCCTCCACTTT.

The rearrangement links TRBV6-5 to TRBJ1-1; no definite D call. V lost 6 bases and J 5 bases, leaving 13 bases between the germline ends. The V gene's germline CDR1 is MNHEY and CDR2 SVGAGI. The CDR3 loop spans 13 amino acids. As DNA, the CDR3 is TGTGCCAGCAGCCGCGCCCAGAGGACTGAAGCTTTCTTT. Translated: CASSRAQRTEAFF.

This clone occurred once. The J gene is TRBJ1-4, the V gene TRBV24-1; D remains ambiguous. CDR1 and CDR2 from the germline V gene are KGHDR and SFDVKD. CDR3 size: 13 residues. Trimming took off 2 bases at V and 8 bases at J, with 8 bases between the two ends. The CDR3 DNA sequence: TGTGCCACCAGTGATTCGAGCCCGGAAAAACTGTTTTTT. Amino acids: CATSDSSPEKLFF.

The rearrangement joins TRBV7-3 to TRBJ2-1; 12 bases are a match to TRBD2. The CDR3 extends over 17 amino acids. CDR1 and CDR2 (germline): SGHTA, FQGTGA. Trimming removed 5 bases from V and 7 bases from J; junction bases left unmatched: 12. The CDR3 loop reads CASSPDDLAGGGNEQFF. CDR3 nucleotide sequence: TGTGCCAGCAGCCCCGACGACCTAGCGGGAGGGGGGAATGAGCAGTTCTTC.

The rearrangement uses TRBV7-3 and TRBJ2-1; 11 nucleotides line up with TRBD2. The CDR3 has 16 amino acids. With V trimmed by 5 bases and J by 6 bases, 9 bases remained unmatched. Germline CDR1 is SGHTA and CDR2 is FQGTGA. CDR3 DNA: TGTGCCAGCAGCGCTCATAGCGGGAGGGCCGGCAATGAGCAGTTCTTC. Protein: CASSAHSGRAGNEQFF.

This clone was found a few times. The V gene is TRBV15, the J gene TRBJ1-1; D is uncertain. CDR1 and CDR2 from the germline V gene are LNHNV and YYDKDF (reference sequence). V was pared by 0 bases and J by 9 bases, with 11 bases between. The CDR3 runs to 13 residues. For the CDR3, the DNA is TGTGCCACCAGCAGAGATCGAATAGCCAAAGCTTTCTTT. This gives the protein CATSRDRIAKAFF.

The V and J genes are TRBV15 and TRBJ2-6; unclear D gene. Per germline, CDR1 LNHNV and CDR2 YYDKDF (reference sequence). CDR3 length: 15 residues. V lost 1 base and J 4 bases, leaving 8 bases between the germline ends. CDR3 in amino acids: CATSRGPSGANVLTF. CDR3 in DNA: TGTGCCACCAGCAGAGGGCCATCGGGGGCCAACGTCCTGACTTTC.

This clone was observed a few times. The chain links TRBV4-3 to TRBJ2-3; the D is unclear. The CDR3 totals 15 residues. CDR1 LGHNA and CDR2 YSLEER come from the germline V gene. The V end lost 1 base, the J end lost 0 bases, and 8 bases lay between the germline ends. The CDR3 protein is CASSQAPASTDTQYF. The CDR3 DNA follows: TGCGCCAGCAGCCAAGCTCCAGCGAGCACAGATACGCAGTATTTT.

The rearrangement links TRBV6-5 to TRBJ1-6; perhaps TRBD1 as D (5 bases). Germline CDR1 and CDR2: MNHEY and SVGAGI. V was shortened by 7 bases and J by 7 bases, with 14 bases between the two germline ends. This CDR3 spans 14 amino acids. The CDR3 here is CASMGTGLNSPLHF. CDR3 nucleotide sequence: TGTGCCAGCATGGGCACAGGCCTCAATTCACCCCTCCACTTT.

The V call is TRBV5-1, the J call TRBJ1-2; D not certain. V gave up 4 bases and J gave up 2 bases, with 12 bases separating them. The CDR3 sequence is 14 residues long. The germline CDR1 and CDR2 sequences are SGHRS and YFSETQ. The CDR3 here is CASSPGVTNYGYTF. The CDR3 nucleotides read TGCGCCAGCAGCCCCGGAGTCACCAACTATGGCTACACCTTC.

The V and J genes are TRBV6-6 and TRBJ1-4, with D perhaps matching TRBD1 (5 bases). Trimming shortened V by 7 bases and J by 2 bases, and 17 bases separated the two germline ends. The CDR3 spans 16 residues. Per the germline V gene, CDR1 is MNHNY and CDR2 is SVGAGI (reference sequence). CDR3: CASNSPLRGTNEKLFF. The CDR3 DNA is TGTGCCAGCAACTCGCCGCTTCGGGGGACTAATGAAAAACTGTTTTTT.

The V gene is TRBV20-1, the J gene TRBJ2-1; TRBD2 agrees at 13 bases. This CDR3 spans 11 amino acids. Germline V gene data show CDR1 as DFQATT and CDR2 as SNEGSKA (reference sequence). The trim removed 8 bases at V and 13 bases at J, leaving 5 bases unmatched. The DNA for the CDR3 is TGCAGTACGGGACTAGCGGGATTTCAGTTCTTC. Translated: CSTGLAGFQFF.

V usage is TRBV24-1 and J usage is TRBJ2-3; 10 bases align to TRBD2. V trimming: 5 bases; J trimming: 11 bases; junction bases outside the gene matches: 6. The V gene's germline CDR1 is KGHDR and CDR2 SFDVKD. There are 13 residues in the CDR3. The CDR3 DNA is TGTGCCACCAGTGCTTCCGGACTAGCGGAGCAGTATTTT. The encoded protein is CATSASGLAEQYF.

The rearrangement links TRBV27 to TRBJ1-5; 9 bases are a match to TRBD1. V lost 5 bases and J lost 5; bases outside the gene matches: 10. CDR3 length equals 16 residues. Looked up from germline, CDR1 is MNHEY and CDR2 is SMNVEV (reference sequence). The CDR3 DNA follows: TGTGCCAGCAGTCCCTGGACAGGGGTGGGAGATCAGCCCCAGCATTTT. Translated: CASSPWTGVGDQPQHF.

This clone was recorded only once. The V call is TRBV4-3, the J call TRBJ1-3; unclear D gene. V lost 3 bases and J 0 bases, leaving 15 bases between the germline ends. This CDR3 is 17 amino acids long. Germline CDR1 reads LGHNA; CDR2 reads YSLEER. CDR3 sequence reads: CASSQGGPTISGNTIYF. The CDR3 coding sequence is TGCGCCAGCAGCCAGGGAGGGCCGACCATCTCTGGAAACACCATATATTTT.

The chain combines TRBV29-1 with TRBJ1-2; TRBD1 aligns across 7 bases. Germline V gene data show CDR1 as SQVTM and CDR2 as ANQGSEA. CDR3 size: 13 residues. V lost 5 bases and J lost 8; bases outside the gene matches: 11. As DNA, the CDR3 is TGCAGCGTTTGGATTAGGGGGCGAGGGGGCTACACCTTC. Residues: CSVWIRGRGGYTF.

This chain joins TRBV6-5 and TRBJ1-2, with D tentatively TRBD1 (5 bases). V lost 7 bases and J lost 5, with 14 bases in between. CDR3 length: 13 residues. Germline CDR1 reads MNHEY; CDR2 reads SVGAGI. The CDR3 DNA sequence: TGTGCCAGCACTCGGGGGGGGGAATATGGCTACACCTTC. Its translation: CASTRGGEYGYTF.

CDR3 sequence reads: CASSQSKTGGPSSYEQYV. Here the CDR3 DNA reads TGCGCCAGCAGTCAATCGAAGACAGGGGGGCCTAGCTCCTACGAGCAGTACGTC. This rearrangement joins TRBV23-1 to TRBJ2-7, with 9 positions matching TRBD1. TRBV23-1 has ORF status, its function being uncertain. V was clipped by 0 bases and J by 0 bases; unmatched bases: 9. The CDR3 consists of 18 residues.

The gene calls are TRBV11-2 and TRBJ2-7, with D hard to call. Germline V gene sequence: CDR1 SGHAT, CDR2 FQNNGV. V was cut by 5 bases and J by 2 bases, with 13 bases left in between. The CDR3 contains 14 residues. For the CDR3, the DNA is TGTGCCAGCAGCCCGTCCGGTCTGCCCTACGAGCAGTACGTC. It codes for CASSPSGLPYEQYV.

The chain uses TRBV18 and TRBJ1-6, with 10 bases lining up with TRBD1. The length of the CDR3 is 15 residues. Germline-derived CDR1 and CDR2 are KGHSH and LQKENI. V lost 3 bases to trimming and J lost 10 bases; unmatched junction nucleotides: 6. The CDR3 DNA sequence: TGTGCCAGCTCACCCCGACAGGGGGCTTCATCACCCCTCCACTTT. This sequence encodes CASSPRQGASSPLHF.

This chain joins TRBV5-4 and TRBJ2-5; tentative D call: TRBD2 (5 bases). V shed 7 bases and J shed 1 base, with 14 bases lying between them. CDR1 is SGHNT and CDR2 is YYREEE in the germline V gene (reference sequence). This CDR3 has 14 amino acids. This CDR3 is CASGERVTQETQYF. In DNA, the CDR3 is TGTGCCAGCGGGGAGCGCGTTACCCAAGAGACCCAGTACTTC. The variable domain in full, completed from reference TRBV5-4 and TRBJ2-5, reads ETGVTQSPTHLIKTRGQQVTLRCSSQSGHNTVSWYQQALGQGPQFIFQYYREEENGRGNFPPRFSGLQFPNYSSELNVNALELDDSALYLCASGERVTQETQYFGPGTRLLVL.

The chain combines TRBV19 with TRBJ1-5; D is ambiguous. This CDR3 contains 13 residues. CDR1 and CDR2 from the germline V gene are LNHDA and SQIVND (reference sequence). The germline V and J ends were trimmed by 6 bases and 2 bases, with 8 bases remaining between them. Here the CDR3 DNA reads TGTGCCAGTAGCCCCGGGGGCAATCAGCCCCAGCATTTT. It encodes CASSPGGNQPQHF.

V and J are TRBV6-2 or TRBV6-3 and TRBJ2-7; 9 nucleotides match TRBD2. Germline CDR1 is MNHEY and CDR2 is SVGEGT. Germline trimming cut 2 bases from V and 3 bases from J; bases unmatched to any gene: 14. The CDR3 extends over 18 amino acids. CDR3 loop: CASSYPAGCGRARYEQYV. DNA for the CDR3: TGTGCCAGCAGTTACCCCGCGGGGTGCGGGAGGGCGCGCTACGAGCAGTACGTC.

The count of this clone is one. The same CDR3 also results from other DNA sequences found in this sample. The chain uses TRBV4-3 and TRBJ1-1, with no clear D. The CDR3 runs 12 residues. Per germline, CDR1 LGHNA and CDR2 YSLEER. V lost 5 bases and J lost 1, with 5 bases in between. CDR3 bases: TGCGCCAGCAGCAGGAGGAACACTGAAGCTTTCTTT. Encoded protein: CASSRRNTEAFF.

V and J are TRBV28 and TRBJ1-5; perhaps TRBD1 as D (5 bases). Trimming removed 7 bases at V and 7 bases at J, with 14 bases between. Per germline, CDR1 MDHEN and CDR2 SYDVKM. The CDR3 spans 13 residues. As DNA, the CDR3 is TGTGCCAGCACCTTGGGGGGAGGGCAGCCCCAGCATTTT. Its translation: CASTLGGGQPQHF.

This clone was counted many times. V and J are TRBV6-5 and TRBJ1-3; D not certain. Per germline, CDR1 MNHEY and CDR2 SVGAGI. This CDR3 contains 15 residues. Trimming removed 2 bases from V and 3 bases from J, with 11 bases in between. The CDR3 nucleotides are TGTGCCAGCAGTTACACCCCCCCCGGTGGAAACACCATATATTTT. Its translation is CASSYTPPGGNTIYF.

This sequence joins TRBV19 and TRBJ1-2; 9 bases align to TRBD1. The CDR3 is 13 residues long. After removal of 5 bases from V and 7 bases from J, the junction contained 5 bases not matched to a gene. Germline V gene sequence: CDR1 LNHDA, CDR2 SQIVND (reference sequence). The CDR3 sequence: CASSPTGGVGYTF. The CDR3 DNA reads TGTGCCAGTAGTCCGACAGGGGGGGTTGGCTACACCTTC. Based on the CDR3 plus reference TRBV19 and TRBJ1-2, the full variable domain is DGGITQSPKYLFRKEGQNVTLSCEQNLNHDAMYWYRQDPGQGLRLIYYSQIVNDFQKGDIAEGYSVSREKKESFPLTVTSAQKNPTAFYLCASSPTGGVGYTFGSGTRLTVV.

This sequence joins TRBV6-2 or TRBV6-3 and TRBJ1-1, with unresolved D. The V gene lost 0 bases and the J gene lost 4 bases, with 15 bases spanning the gap. Germline CDR1 is MNHEY and CDR2 is SVGEGT. The CDR3 runs 16 residues. CDR3 DNA sequence: TGTGCCAGCAGTTACTCGAGGCAGCGCGGGAGCACTGAAGCTTTCTTT. Protein: CASSYSRQRGSTEAFF.

Only one count was recorded for this clone. V gene TRBV4-3 combines with J gene TRBJ1-2, with 9 bases identical to TRBD1. Germline CDR1 and CDR2: LGHNA and YSLEER. CDR3 length equals 15 residues. Trimming took 0 bases from V and 8 from J; bases not matched to a gene: 7. This CDR3 is CASSQEGRTGVGYTF. The CDR3 DNA reads TGCGCCAGCAGCCAAGAGGGGCGGACAGGGGTAGGCTACACCTTC.